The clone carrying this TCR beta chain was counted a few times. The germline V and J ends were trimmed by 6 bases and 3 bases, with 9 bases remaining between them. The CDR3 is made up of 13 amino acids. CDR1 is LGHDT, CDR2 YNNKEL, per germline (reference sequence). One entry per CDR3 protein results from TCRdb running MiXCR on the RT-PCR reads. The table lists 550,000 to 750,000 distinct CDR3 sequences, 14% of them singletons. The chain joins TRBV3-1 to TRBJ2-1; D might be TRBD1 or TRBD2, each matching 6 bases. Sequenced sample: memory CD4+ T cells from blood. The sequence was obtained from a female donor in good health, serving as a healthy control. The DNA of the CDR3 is TGTGCCAGCAGGGGGGGCGACTACAATGAGCAGTTCTTC. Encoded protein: CASRGGDYNEQFF.